This T cell receptor beta chain was captured in a study of blood T cell repertoires in COVID-19. Libraries were prepared by immunoSEQ multiplex PCR; TCRdb keeps only in-frame clonotypes and omits some of them. The sample yields 160,000 or so clones, approximately 82% seen once. Germline V gene sequence: CDR1 SNHLY, CDR2 FYNNEI. Trimming left V 6 bases short and J 8 bases short, with 23 bases between. This CDR3 region has 16 residues. This receptor was taken from a man aged 45-65 years who had recovered from COVID-19. The specimen was PBMCs or T cells enriched from blood (not recorded which). The chain links TRBV2 to TRBJ2-1; TRBD2 might be the D (6 bases). The CDR3 loop reads CASRDASVGLTDEQFF. CDR3 bases: TGTGCCAGCAGGGATGCTAGCGTGGGGCTTACAGATGAGCAGTTCTTC.